The present entry profiles one T cell receptor (beta chain) with its context. Its specificity is unknown. Assay: immunoSEQ multiplex PCR; the TCRdb copy retains only in-frame clones and omits some. The sample gives 140,000 to 150,000 clones, approximately 89% of which show up once; 1.5% to 2% is in the top ten. This specimen comes from a study of T cell responses to AZD1222 COVID-19 vaccine. Study-level points and caveats: Once two AZD1222 doses were given, Spike-specific TCR breadth and depth went up. Reportedly, close to half of spike-specific TCRs are directed against unmutated variant regions.

Per germline, CDR1 LGHNA and CDR2 YSLEER. V was shortened by 3 bases and J by 0 bases, with 17 bases between the two germline ends. CDR3 length equals 18 residues. The material was peripheral blood, obtained 28 days after the second AZD1222 dose. The chain recombines TRBV4-3 with TRBJ1-4, with D uncertain. The sequence was collected from an adult who received the AZD1222 COVID-19 vaccine. Here the CDR3 reads CASSQRTGYDATNEKLFF. The CDR3 DNA follows: TGCGCCAGCAGCCAGCGGACCGGATACGACGCAACTAATGAAAAACTGTTTTTT.